This entry is about one TCR beta chain. The data belong to a study of control samples from healthy donors and cancer patients. Per the germline V gene, CDR1 is SGHTA and CDR2 is FQGNSA. This CDR3 comprises 14 residues. V gave up 5 bases and J gave up 4 bases; unmatched junction bases: 4. Assay used: immunoSEQ multiplex PCR; TCRdb lists only in-frame clones, some missing. The sample lists roughly 51,000 clones; roughly 89% were seen once. The sample consisted of PBMCs. The receptor was isolated from a middle-aged man with colorectal cancer. J is TRBJ2-5 and V is TRBV7-2; 10 bases align to TRBD2. CDR3 sequence: CASSRRTSGETQYF. The CDR3 DNA sequence: TGTGCCAGCAGCCGCCGGACTAGCGGAGAGACCCAGTACTTC.